One T cell receptor beta chain is described in this entry. The data belong to a study of T-cell memory formation after mild COVID-19. Study at large: Largely, the TCR clusters proved donor specific.

TCRdb re-called the 5' RACE reads with MiXCR, one entry per CDR3 protein. The sample lists 92,000 or so distinct CDR3 sequences, less than 15% occurring once. Trimming cost V 4 bases and J 8 bases, with 23 bases left between them. In germline, CDR1 is SEHNR, CDR2 FQNEAQ (reference sequence). This CDR3 comprises 17 residues. Material for sequencing was PBMCs or a T cell subset sorted from them (not recorded which). The chain has TRBV7-9 and TRBJ1-4; D possibly corresponds to TRBD1 (5 bases). The sequence derives from a man aged 18 to 30 who had mild COVID-19 (a few samples of this study predate the infection). Cell type and time point are not known. CDR3: CASSSSGGTPGGEKLFF. CDR3 DNA sequence: TGTGCCAGCAGCTCTAGTGGGGGGACTCCCGGCGGAGAAAAACTGTTTTTT.